Listed below are T cell receptor beta chains from one sample, sequenced in a study of control samples from healthy donors and cancer patients. Data came from immunoSEQ multiplex PCR; TCRdb stores just in-frame clones and leaves some out. This sample has 120,000 or so clones; about nine tenths occur once, and the top ten carry 2% to 2.5%. What was sequenced was blood. Receptors originate from a man between 18 and 35 years old in good health. Both conserved end residues are part of each CDR3. D genes are given only for firm matches. Some rows mark clone size as missing; the rest say once, few, many or name a class of expanded clone.

CDR3aa: CASSVAGDSNQPQHF
CDR3nt: TGTGCCAGCAGCGTAGCAGGGGATAGCAATCAGCCCCAGCATTTT
v_gene: TRBV9
j_gene: TRBJ1-5
abundance: -
d_gene: -

CDR3aa: CASSPASGHRPDTQYF
CDR3nt: TGCGCCAGCAGCCCGGCCTCGGGACACCGTCCAGATACGCAGTATTTT
v_gene: TRBV5-1
j_gene: TRBJ2-3
abundance: -
d_gene: -

CDR3aa: CASSLADPRGYGYTF
CDR3nt: TGCGCCAGCAGCTTGGCTGACCCCCGGGGCTATGGCTACACCTTC
v_gene: TRBV5-1
j_gene: TRBJ1-2
abundance: once
d_gene: -

CDR3aa: CASSFRLGTDTQYF
CDR3nt: TGTGCCAGCAGCTTCAGACTGGGCACAGATACGCAGTATTTT
v_gene: TRBV11-2
j_gene: TRBJ2-3
abundance: -
d_gene: -

CDR3aa: CASSHRDTGVTQYF
CDR3nt: TGTGCCAGCAGCCACAGGGACACCGGAGTCACGCAGTATTTT
v_gene: TRBV7-9
j_gene: TRBJ2-3
abundance: once
d_gene: -

CDR3aa: CASSPRQGHNEQFF
CDR3nt: TGTGCCAGCAGCCCCCGACAGGGCCACAATGAGCAGTTCTTC
v_gene: TRBV11-3
j_gene: TRBJ2-1
abundance: -
d_gene: TRBD1

CDR3aa: CASSYFRTGDDEQFF
CDR3nt: TGTGCCAGCAGTTACTTTAGGACAGGGGACGATGAGCAGTTCTTC
v_gene: TRBV6-6
j_gene: TRBJ2-1
abundance: -
d_gene: TRBD1

CDR3aa: CASGLGYSPLHF
CDR3nt: TGTGCTAGTGGTTTGGGTTATTCACCCCTCCACTTT
v_gene: TRBV12-5
j_gene: TRBJ1-6
abundance: few
d_gene: -

CDR3aa: CASSEPGAHIQYF
CDR3nt: TGTGCCAGCAGTGAACCAGGGGCGCACATTCAGTACTTC
v_gene: TRBV6-1
j_gene: TRBJ2-4
abundance: once
d_gene: -

CDR3aa: CASTLGGSNQPQHF
CDR3nt: TGTGCCAGCACCCTGGGTGGGAGCAATCAGCCCCAGCATTTT
v_gene: TRBV6-5
j_gene: TRBJ1-5
abundance: once
d_gene: -

CDR3aa: CASSASLAGYNEQFF
CDR3nt: TGTGCCAGCAGCGCTAGTTTGGCGGGTTACAATGAGCAGTTCTTC
v_gene: TRBV9
j_gene: TRBJ2-1
abundance: once
d_gene: -

CDR3aa: CASSSGLAGGAGANVLTF
CDR3nt: TGTGCCAGCAGCTCGGGACTAGCGGGAGGAGCGGGGGCCAACGTCCTGACTTTC
v_gene: TRBV7-6
j_gene: TRBJ2-6
abundance: -
d_gene: TRBD2

CDR3aa: CASTGLAGDNEQFF
CDR3nt: TGTGCCAGCACCGGACTAGCGGGAGACAATGAGCAGTTCTTC
v_gene: TRBV7-2
j_gene: TRBJ2-1
abundance: once
d_gene: TRBD2

CDR3aa: CASSSTGAIQETQYF
CDR3nt: TGTGCCAGCAGTTCGACAGGGGCTATACAAGAGACCCAGTACTTC
v_gene: TRBV27
j_gene: TRBJ2-5
abundance: once
d_gene: TRBD1

CDR3aa: CASSPRVPPTNQPQHF
CDR3nt: TGTGCCAGCAGCCCCCGCGTGCCTCCTACGAATCAGCCCCAGCATTTT
v_gene: TRBV7-3
j_gene: TRBJ1-5
abundance: -
d_gene: -

CDR3aa: CASSLGPPRGYTF
CDR3nt: TGTGCCAGCAGCTTGGGGCCGCCCAGGGGCTACACCTTC
v_gene: TRBV7-9
j_gene: TRBJ1-2
abundance: -
d_gene: -

CDR3aa: CASSMGGGSGPQHF
CDR3nt: TGTGCCAGTAGTATGGGGGGGGGATCAGGCCCCCAGCATTTT
v_gene: TRBV19
j_gene: TRBJ1-5
abundance: -
d_gene: -

CDR3aa: CASRGTENSNQPQHF
CDR3nt: TGTGCCAGCAGGGGGACGGAGAATAGCAATCAGCCCCAGCATTTT
v_gene: TRBV28
j_gene: TRBJ1-5
abundance: -
d_gene: -

CDR3aa: CASNTGQVQSQPQHF
CDR3nt: TGTGCCAGCAATACGGGACAGGTTCAATCTCAGCCCCAGCATTTT
v_gene: TRBV6-5
j_gene: TRBJ1-5
abundance: -
d_gene: TRBD1

CDR3aa: CASSETRTGGFTEAFF
CDR3nt: TGTGCCAGCAGTGAAACAAGGACAGGGGGTTTCACTGAAGCTTTCTTT
v_gene: TRBV6-1
j_gene: TRBJ1-1
abundance: -
d_gene: TRBD1

CDR3aa: CASSQVGSGHNYGYTF
CDR3nt: TGCGCCAGCAGCCAAGTTGGGTCAGGCCATAACTATGGCTACACCTTC
v_gene: TRBV4-1
j_gene: TRBJ1-2
abundance: -
d_gene: -

CDR3aa: CASSLQDRGQETQYF
CDR3nt: TGTGCCAGCTCCCTCCAGGATAGGGGACAAGAGACCCAGTACTTC
v_gene: TRBV18
j_gene: TRBJ2-5
abundance: -
d_gene: -